This T cell receptor beta chain was identified in a study of shared clonotypes between healthy human individuals. Naive CD8 cells were CD45RO-negative, positively selected for CCR7, excluding terminally differentiated effector memory CD45RA+ cells. Turning to this clone: Its antigen is as yet unknown.

Assay execution took place at the deep level. Genomic DNA (from each subset) was split evenly across several immunoSEQ plates. The protocol was immunoSEQ multiplex PCR, while the TCRdb copy is restricted to in-frame clones and leaves out a portion. The sample holds a few million clones, approximately 92% seen once. Germline V gene data show CDR1 as SGHDT and CDR2 as YYEEEE. The CDR3 sequence is 15 residues long. V was clipped by 2 bases and J by 5 bases, with 11 bases between them. Overall study findings and caveats: Naive subsets generally had larger estimated richness than memory subsets. The researchers took only blood, and tissue repertoires probably look different.

What was sequenced was naive CD8+ T cells from PBMCs. The receptor comes from a man younger than 30 in good health. Some clones in this sample may be carry-over from other donors' samples. The rearrangement joins TRBV5-6 to TRBJ1-6; D is possibly TRBD1 (5 bases). The CDR3 reads CASSFGTADNSPLHF. The CDR3 DNA reads as TGTGCCAGCAGCTTTGGGACGGCGGATAATTCACCCCTCCACTTT. Full variable domain (remainder filled in from reference TRBV5-6 and TRBJ1-6): DAGVTQSPTHLIKTRGQQVTLRCSPKSGHDTVSWYQQALGQGPQFIFQYYEEEERQRGNFPDRFSGHQFPNYSSELNVNALLLGDSALYLCASSFGTADNSPLHFGNGTRLTVT.